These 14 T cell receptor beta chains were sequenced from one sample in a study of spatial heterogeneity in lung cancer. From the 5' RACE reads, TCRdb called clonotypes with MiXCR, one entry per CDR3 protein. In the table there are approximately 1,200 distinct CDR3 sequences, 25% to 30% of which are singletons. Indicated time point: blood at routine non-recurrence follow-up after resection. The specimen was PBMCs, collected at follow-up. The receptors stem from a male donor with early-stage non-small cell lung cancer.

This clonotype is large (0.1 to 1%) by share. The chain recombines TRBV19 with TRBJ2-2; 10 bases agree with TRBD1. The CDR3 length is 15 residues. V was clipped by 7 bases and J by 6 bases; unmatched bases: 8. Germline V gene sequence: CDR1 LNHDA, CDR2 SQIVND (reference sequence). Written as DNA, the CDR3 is TGTGCCAGTATTCGGAGACAGGGGGCCCCCGGGGAGCTGTTTTTT. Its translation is CASIRRQGAPGELFF.

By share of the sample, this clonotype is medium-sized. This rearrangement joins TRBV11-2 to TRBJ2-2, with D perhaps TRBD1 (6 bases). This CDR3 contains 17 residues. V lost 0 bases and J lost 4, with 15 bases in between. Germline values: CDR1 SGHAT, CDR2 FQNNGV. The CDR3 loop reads CASSLDLGDRSTGELFF. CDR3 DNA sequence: TGTGCCAGCAGCTTAGATCTGGGAGACAGGTCCACCGGGGAGCTGTTTTTT.

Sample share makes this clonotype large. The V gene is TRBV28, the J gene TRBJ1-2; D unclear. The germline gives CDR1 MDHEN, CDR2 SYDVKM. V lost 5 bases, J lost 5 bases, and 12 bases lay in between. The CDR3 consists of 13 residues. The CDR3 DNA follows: TGTGCCAGCAGTACCCCCCCTCCTTATGGCTACACCTTC. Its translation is CASSTPPPYGYTF.

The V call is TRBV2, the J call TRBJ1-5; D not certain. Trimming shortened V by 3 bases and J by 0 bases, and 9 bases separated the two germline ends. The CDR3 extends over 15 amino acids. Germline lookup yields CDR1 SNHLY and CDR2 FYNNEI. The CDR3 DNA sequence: TGTGCCAGCAGTGATTCGTGGGATAGCAATCAGCCCCAGCATTTT. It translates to CASSDSWDSNQPQHF.

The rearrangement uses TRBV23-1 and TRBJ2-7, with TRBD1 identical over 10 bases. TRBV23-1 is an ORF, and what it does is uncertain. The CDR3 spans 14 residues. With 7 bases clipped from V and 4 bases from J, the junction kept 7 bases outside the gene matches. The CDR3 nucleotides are TGCGCCAGCACCAATGGGACAGGGGAGTACGAGCAGTACTTC. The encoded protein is CASTNGTGEYEQYF.

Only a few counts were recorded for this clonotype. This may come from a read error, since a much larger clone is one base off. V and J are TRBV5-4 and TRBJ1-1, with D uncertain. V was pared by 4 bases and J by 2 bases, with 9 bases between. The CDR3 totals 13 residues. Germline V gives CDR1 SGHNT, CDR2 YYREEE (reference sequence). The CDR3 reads CASSPTENTEAFF. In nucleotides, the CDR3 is TGTGCCAGCAGCCCCACAGAAAACACTGAAGCTTTCTTT.

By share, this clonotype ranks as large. CDR3 DNA sequence: TGCAGTGCCCACGGACAGAACACCGGGGAGCTGTTTTTT. It encodes CSAHGQNTGELFF. The chain combines TRBV20-1 with TRBJ2-2; maybe TRBD1 (5 bases). This CDR3 has 13 amino acids. Germline V gives CDR1 DFQATT, CDR2 SNEGSKA (reference sequence). The V end lost 6 bases, the J end lost 1 base, and 9 bases lay between the germline ends.

CDR3 sequence (DNA): TGCGCCAGCAGCTTGGTGAGTGCGGCGTTAACCGGGGAGCTGTTTTTT. Translating it yields CASSLVSAALTGELFF. The chain uses TRBV5-1 and TRBJ2-2; D not resolved. Germline V gene sequence: CDR1 SGHRS, CDR2 YFSETQ. Deletions cut 0 bases from V and 5 bases from J, with 14 bases between. The CDR3 loop spans 16 amino acids.

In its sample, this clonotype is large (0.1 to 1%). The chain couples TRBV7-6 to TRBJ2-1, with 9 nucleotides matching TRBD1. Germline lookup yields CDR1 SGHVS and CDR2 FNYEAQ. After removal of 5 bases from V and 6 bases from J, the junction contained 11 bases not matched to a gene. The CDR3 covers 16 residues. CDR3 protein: CASSVRQGGAFNEQFF. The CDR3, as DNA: TGTGCCAGCAGCGTCCGACAGGGGGGGGCCTTCAATGAGCAGTTCTTC.

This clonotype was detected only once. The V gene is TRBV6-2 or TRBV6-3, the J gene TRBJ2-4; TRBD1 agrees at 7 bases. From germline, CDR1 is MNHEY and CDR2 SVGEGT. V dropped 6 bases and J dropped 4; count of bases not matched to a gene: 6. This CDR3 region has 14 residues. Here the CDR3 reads CASSMPTGKNIQYF. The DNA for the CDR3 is TGTGCCAGCAGCATGCCGACAGGGAAAAACATTCAGTACTTC.

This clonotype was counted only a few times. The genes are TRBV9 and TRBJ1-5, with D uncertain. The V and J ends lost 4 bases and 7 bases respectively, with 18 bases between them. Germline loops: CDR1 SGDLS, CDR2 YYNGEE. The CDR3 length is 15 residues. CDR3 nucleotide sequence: TGTGCCAGCAGCTCCTCCGGCGTCCTAAGGCAGCCCCAGCATTTT. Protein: CASSSSGVLRQPQHF.

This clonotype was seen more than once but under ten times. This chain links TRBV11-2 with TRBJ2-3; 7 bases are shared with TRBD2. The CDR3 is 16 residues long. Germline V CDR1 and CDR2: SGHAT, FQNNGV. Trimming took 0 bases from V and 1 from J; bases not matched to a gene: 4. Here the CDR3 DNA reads TGTGCCAGCAGCTTAGATCCTAGCGGCCGCACAGATACGCAGTATTTT. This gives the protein CASSLDPSGRTDTQYF.

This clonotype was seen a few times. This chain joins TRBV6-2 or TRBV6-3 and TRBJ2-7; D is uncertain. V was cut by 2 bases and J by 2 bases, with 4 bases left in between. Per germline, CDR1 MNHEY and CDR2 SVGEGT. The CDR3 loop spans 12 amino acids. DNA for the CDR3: TGTGCCAGCAGTTACACTACCTACGAGCAGTACTTC. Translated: CASSYTTYEQYF.

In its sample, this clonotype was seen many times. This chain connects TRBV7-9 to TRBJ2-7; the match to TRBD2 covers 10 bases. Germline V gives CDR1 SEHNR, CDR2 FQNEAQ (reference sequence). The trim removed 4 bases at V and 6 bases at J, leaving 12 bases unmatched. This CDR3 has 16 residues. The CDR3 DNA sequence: TGTGCCAGCAGCTCCCCGCTGGCTAGCGGGAGCCCCGAGCAGTACTTC. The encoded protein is CASSSPLASGSPEQYF.